Shown below are 24 T cell receptor beta chains from a single sample sequenced in a study of cytomegalovirus exposure and HLA in healthy donors. PCR involved 60 Vbeta and 13 Jbeta primers. Assay used: immunoSEQ multiplex PCR; TCRdb lists only in-frame clones, some missing. The sample consists of about 52,000 clones, more than 65% of them appearing once. The specimen was PBMCs. The source of these receptors is a woman between 45 and 65 years old in good health and CMV-seronegative.

In its sample, this clone was seen a few times. This chain joins TRBV10-3 and TRBJ1-2; TRBD1 agrees at 9 bases. Germline V lookup: CDR1 ENHRY, CDR2 SYGVKD. Trimming took 6 bases from V and 5 from J; bases not matched to a gene: 4. The CDR3 loop spans 13 amino acids. The CDR3 DNA reads as TGTGCCATCAGCGGACAGGGGCTATATGGCTACACCTTC. The encoded protein is CAISGQGLYGYTF.

The chain uses TRBV6-1 and TRBJ2-1, with D tentatively TRBD2 (5 bases). CDR1 and CDR2 from the germline V gene are MNHNS and SASEGT. The CDR3 has 14 residues. Trimming shortened V by 11 bases and J by 7 bases, and 21 bases separated the two germline ends. The CDR3 loop is CAGHSSSRGNEQFF. CDR3 DNA: TGTGCCGGTCACTCGAGCTCCCGAGGGAATGAGCAGTTCTTC.

The chain is built from TRBV9 and TRBJ2-1, with TRBD2 matching over 7 bases. Germline CDR1 is SGDLS and CDR2 is YYNGEE. V gave up 1 base and J gave up 10 bases; unmatched junction bases: 2. CDR3 size: 12 residues. CDR3 residues: CASSVWGGEQFF. DNA for the CDR3: TGTGCCAGCAGCGTATGGGGGGGGGAGCAGTTCTTC.

The V and J genes are TRBV2 and TRBJ2-1; TRBD2 agrees at 9 bases. Germline CDR1 reads SNHLY; CDR2 reads FYNNEI. V lost 6 bases to trimming and J lost 6 bases; unmatched junction nucleotides: 0. CDR3 size: 12 residues. The CDR3 protein is CASRLAGNEQFF. In DNA form, the CDR3 reads TGTGCCAGCAGACTAGCGGGCAATGAGCAGTTCTTC.

This clone was seen a handful of times. The V call is TRBV5-4, the J call TRBJ1-4, with TRBD1 identical over 7 bases. This CDR3 comprises 15 residues. The V segment lost 4 bases and the J segment 5 bases; nucleotides outside the gene matches: 8. CDR1 is SGHNT, CDR2 YYREEE, per germline (reference sequence). CDR3 coding DNA: TGTGCCAGCAGCCGGGGCGGGACAGTGAATGAAAAACTGTTTTTT. This codes for CASSRGGTVNEKLFF.

The chain joins TRBV28 to TRBJ1-2; tentatively, D is TRBD1 (6 bases). Germline lookup yields CDR1 MDHEN and CDR2 SYDVKM. The CDR3 consists of 13 residues. V was trimmed by 2 bases and J by 8 bases, leaving 12 bases between them. The DNA of the CDR3 is TGTGCCAGCAGTTTAGGAAGGCAGGGGGGCTACACCTTC. It encodes CASSLGRQGGYTF.

The V call is TRBV30, the J call TRBJ1-2; possible D gene TRBD1, 6 bases. Trimming removed 4 bases from V and 6 bases from J, with 18 bases in between. CDR1 GTSNPN and CDR2 SVGIG come from the germline V gene (reference sequence). The CDR3 length is 14 residues. DNA of the CDR3: TGTGCCTGGACCACGAACAGGGTCTTGAATGGCTACACCTTC. It yields the protein CAWTTNRVLNGYTF.

Worth noting for this clone: As the CDR3 is not closed by the conserved phenylalanine or tryptophan, this likely results from a read error. The genes are TRBV5-6 and TRBJ2-6; D gene uncertain. The CDR3 loop spans 17 amino acids. Per the germline V gene, CDR1 is SGHDT and CDR2 is YYEEEE. V lost 5 bases and J 0 bases, leaving 15 bases between the germline ends. As DNA, the CDR3 is TGTGCCAGCAGGTCAGTCAGGCCGCTCTCTGGGGCCAACGTCCTGACTGTC. As protein: CASRSVRPLSGANVLTV.

The chain links TRBV28 to TRBJ2-3, with 9 bases aligning to TRBD2. Trimming took 4 bases from V and 1 from J; bases not matched to a gene: 0. This CDR3 spans 14 amino acids. CDR1 is MDHEN, CDR2 SYDVKM, per germline. The CDR3 loop is CASSSSGGTDTQYF. The CDR3 DNA follows: TGTGCCAGCAGTTCTAGCGGGGGCACAGATACGCAGTATTTT.

The gene calls are TRBV9 and TRBJ2-1; the D gene is possibly TRBD1 (6 bases). CDR3 length: 11 residues. CDR1 is SGDLS and CDR2 is YYNGEE in the germline V gene. V lost 4 bases to trimming and J lost 10 bases, with 9 bases between them. The CDR3 sequence is CASSPGQEQFF. The CDR3 nucleotides read TGTGCCAGCAGCCCAGGACAGGAGCAGTTCTTC.

This chain joins TRBV6-1 and TRBJ1-2; 8 bases match TRBD1. The CDR3 is 15 amino acids. Trimming took 7 bases from V and 4 from J; bases not matched to a gene: 11. CDR1 and CDR2 (germline): MNHNS, SASEGT. CDR3 amino acids: CASTPDRDPLYGYTF. For the CDR3, the DNA is TGTGCCAGCACTCCGGACAGGGACCCCCTCTATGGCTACACCTTC.

This clone was recorded only once. CDR3 in DNA: TGTGCCAGCAGTTATCTAGCGGGAGGCCACAATGAGCAGTTCTTC. Protein sequence: CASSYLAGGHNEQFF. The J gene is TRBJ2-1, the V gene TRBV27; TRBD2 matches at 11 bases. Trimming removed 4 bases from V and 5 bases from J; junction bases left unmatched: 4. There are 15 residues in the CDR3. Germline loops: CDR1 MNHEY, CDR2 SMNVEV (reference sequence).

The chain recombines TRBV7-6 with TRBJ1-5; D perhaps matches TRBD1 (6 bases). CDR3 size: 15 residues. Germline V gene sequence: CDR1 SGHVS, CDR2 FNYEAQ. V was clipped by 5 bases and J by 4 bases, with 15 bases between them. CDR3 nucleotide sequence: TGTGCCAGCAGCCGCGACAGGATGGGTAATCAGCCCCAGCATTTT. Encoded protein: CASSRDRMGNQPQHF.

The chain combines TRBV9 with TRBJ2-3, with a weak D call TRBD1 (5 bases). The CDR3 runs 14 residues. Germline loops: CDR1 SGDLS, CDR2 YYNGEE. Trimming shortened V by 5 bases and J by 4 bases, and 14 bases separated the two germline ends. In nucleotides, the CDR3 is TGTGCCAGCAGTATCTCCCACAGGCCAGATACGCAGTATTTT. This translates into CASSISHRPDTQYF.

This clone has a handful of counts. V is TRBV5-4 and J is TRBJ2-7, with D perhaps matching TRBD1 (5 bases). The CDR3 has 13 amino acids. Between the trimmed V and J ends, which lost 1 base and 4 bases, there was a span of 9 bases. Per germline, CDR1 SGHNT and CDR2 YYREEE (reference sequence). CDR3 protein: CASSLYQGYEQYF. In nucleotides, the CDR3 is TGTGCCAGCAGCTTGTACCAGGGATACGAGCAGTACTTC. Full variable domain (outside the CDR3, taken from reference TRBV5-4 and TRBJ2-7): ETGVTQSPTHLIKTRGQQVTLRCSSQSGHNTVSWYQQALGQGPQFIFQYYREEENGRGNFPPRFSGLQFPNYSSELNVNALELDDSALYLCASSLYQGYEQYFGPGTRLTVT.

Notes on this clone: Because it lacks the conserved phenylalanine or tryptophan at the end, this CDR3 is likely a read error. This chain connects TRBV10-3 to TRBJ1-5; 11 bases are a match to TRBD1. This CDR3 comprises 14 residues. Germline V CDR1 and CDR2: ENHRY, SYGVKD. The V gene end was trimmed by 4 bases and the J gene end by 4 bases; junction bases not matched to a gene: 0. The CDR3 coding sequence is TGTGCCATCAGTGGGGACAGGGGGAATCAGCCCCAGCATGTT. Translated, it gives CAISGDRGNQPQHV.

The chain joins TRBV28 to TRBJ1-1; D is perhaps TRBD1 (5 bases). The CDR3 totals 17 residues. Trimming pared 6 bases from V and 4 bases from J, leaving 24 bases between. CDR1 is MDHEN and CDR2 is SYDVKM in the germline V gene. This CDR3 is CASSLAAGKALGTEAFF. CDR3 nucleotides: TGTGCCAGCAGCCTGGCGGCAGGGAAGGCCCTCGGCACTGAAGCTTTCTTT.

This clone came up a few times. The chain joins TRBV7-2 to TRBJ2-7; D is unclear. This CDR3 contains 13 residues. Trimming removed 6 bases from V and 6 bases from J, with 15 bases in between. Germline V gene lookup returns CDR1 SGHTA and CDR2 FQGNSA. The CDR3 protein is CASSYLSRSEQYF. In DNA, the CDR3 is TGTGCCAGCAGTTACCTTAGTCGGAGCGAGCAGTACTTC.

The V call is TRBV9, the J call TRBJ2-3, with 12 bases fitting TRBD1. Germline assignment: CDR1 SGDLS and CDR2 YYNGEE. The CDR3 covers 16 residues. After removal of 4 bases from V and 4 bases from J, the junction contained 7 bases not matched to a gene. The CDR3 region is CASSTGDRGRADTQYF. The CDR3 nucleotides read TGTGCCAGCAGCACCGGGGACAGGGGGCGGGCAGATACGCAGTATTTT.

About this clone itself: A junction boundary mismatches the germline segment, possibly from a read error. This chain connects TRBV7-6 to TRBJ2-1; 8 bases map to TRBD1. The CDR3 loop spans 14 amino acids. CDR1 SGHVS and CDR2 FNYEAQ come from the germline V gene. The CDR3 nucleotides read TGTGCCAGCGGCTTAGGAGACAGGGGATATGAGCAGTTCTTC. This gives the protein CASGLGDRGYEQFF.

The genes are TRBV28 and TRBJ1-2; TRBD1 agrees at 8 bases. Germline V gene lookup returns CDR1 MDHEN and CDR2 SYDVKM. The CDR3 is made up of 14 amino acids. J gave up 7 bases and V 6 bases, and 10 bases lay outside the gene matches. CDR3 in amino acids: CASSPTGVGSGYTF. The CDR3 bases are TGTGCCAGCAGCCCGACAGGGGTCGGTAGTGGCTACACCTTC.

The V gene is TRBV28, the J gene TRBJ1-4, with D unclear. Germline CDR1 and CDR2: MDHEN and SYDVKM. The CDR3 covers 15 residues. Trimming removed 5 bases from V and 12 bases from J, with 22 bases in between. For the CDR3, the DNA is TGTGCCAGCAGTACGAGACAATCCACCAGTGTAGAACTGTTTTTT. Residues: CASSTRQSTSVELFF.

V is TRBV7-6 and J is TRBJ1-5, with D unresolved. Germline V gives CDR1 SGHVS, CDR2 FNYEAQ. The length of the CDR3 is 13 residues. Trimming removed 2 bases from V and 7 bases from J, with 9 bases in between. The CDR3 coding sequence is TGTGCCAGCAGCTTATATCGGGAACAGCCCCAGCATTTT. This sequence encodes CASSLYREQPQHF.

This chain joins TRBV19 and TRBJ1-1; D is unclear. Germline CDR1 is LNHDA and CDR2 is SQIVND (reference sequence). The length of the CDR3 is 13 residues. The V end was cut by 6 bases, the J end by 4 bases, with 12 bases between. The CDR3 region is CASSLVGVTEAFF. The CDR3 DNA follows: TGTGCCAGTAGCCTAGTAGGTGTCACTGAAGCTTTCTTT.